This entry lists 24 T cell receptor beta chains sequenced from one sample in a study of CD8 T cells in ankylosing spondylitis. Study observations and caveats: A TCR beta motif of 7 or 8 highly homologous variants appeared characteristic of ankylosing spondylitis blood.

No antigen has been assigned to these receptors. TCRdb re-called the 5' RACE reads with MiXCR, one entry per CDR3 protein. Of approximately 440,000 distinct CDR3 sequences listed, 17% are singletons. What was sequenced was blood, either unsorted or a sorted T cell fraction (not recorded which). These receptors all come from a male donor with ankylosing spondylitis.

The chain employs TRBV11-3 and TRBJ2-2; D is ambiguous. Germline CDR1 reads SGHNT; CDR2 reads YENEEA. The V gene lost 0 bases and the J gene lost 13 bases, with 12 bases spanning the gap. This CDR3 contains 13 residues. The CDR3 sequence: CASSLDGLGRLFF. The DNA for the CDR3 is TGTGCCAGCAGCTTAGACGGTCTGGGCCGGCTGTTTTTT.

The J gene is TRBJ1-1, the V gene TRBV5-1; D is perhaps TRBD1 (5 bases). CDR3 length: 13 residues. The germline CDR1 and CDR2 sequences are SGHRS and YFSETQ. Trimming took 2 bases from V and 6 from J, leaving 11 bases between them. The CDR3, as DNA: TGCGCCAGCAGCTTCGGGGGGGACCCTGAAGCTTTCTTT. The encoded protein is CASSFGGDPEAFF.

The chain recombines TRBV5-1 with TRBJ1-2; no clear D gene. CDR1 is SGHRS, CDR2 YFSETQ, per germline. The CDR3 is made up of 12 amino acids. V gave up 3 bases and J gave up 5 bases, with 8 bases separating them. CDR3 nucleotides: TGCGCCAGCAGCTACGACGGGTATGGCTACACCTTC. Translation gives CASSYDGYGYTF.

This clonotype has a count of ten or more. The chain uses TRBV12-3 or TRBV12-4 and TRBJ2-1; tentative D call: TRBD1 (6 bases). Trimming cost V 6 bases and J 2 bases, with 8 bases left between them. The length of the CDR3 is 13 residues. CDR3 bases: TGTGCCAGCAGCAGGACAGCCTACAATGAGCAGTTCTTC. Protein product: CASSRTAYNEQFF.

The sample holds a few counts of this clonotype. The chain employs TRBV6-2 or TRBV6-3 and TRBJ2-5, with D uncertain. This CDR3 contains 13 residues. Germline CDR1 MNHEY, CDR2 SVGEGT. The ends were cut back, 2 bases at V and 7 bases at J, with 11 bases in the middle. The CDR3 reads CASSYGEKGTQYF. CDR3 sequence (DNA): TGTGCCAGCAGTTACGGAGAAAAGGGGACCCAGTACTTC.

This clonotype has just a few counts. V gene TRBV5-5 combines with J gene TRBJ1-4; TRBD1 is a possible D gene (5 bases). CDR3 length: 15 residues. From germline, CDR1 is SGHKS and CDR2 YYEKEE (reference sequence). The V end lost 4 bases, the J end lost 4 bases, and 14 bases lay between the germline ends. The CDR3 DNA follows: TGTGCCAGCAGCACGGCCGGGACCCTTAATGAAAAACTGTTTTTT. Translating it yields CASSTAGTLNEKLFF.

This clonotype turned up a few times. The V gene is TRBV4-1, the J gene TRBJ1-1, with D maybe TRBD1 (5 bases). The CDR3 contains 19 residues. Germline assignment: CDR1 MGHRA and CDR2 YSYEKL. Trimming pared 6 bases from V and 0 bases from J, leaving 26 bases between. The chain's CDR3 is CASSRGPPTGRWMNTEAFF. CDR3 bases: TGCGCCAGCAGTCGGGGCCCCCCCACCGGCAGGTGGATGAACACTGAAGCTTTCTTT.

This clonotype was found a few times. V gene TRBV25-1 combines with J gene TRBJ2-5, with D possibly being TRBD1 (6 bases). The CDR3 spans 16 residues. V was pared by 3 bases and J by 5 bases, with 19 bases between. Germline CDR1 and CDR2: MGHDK and SYGVNS. This CDR3 reads CASSERPVLRGETQYF. The CDR3 DNA is TGTGCCAGCAGTGAGCGGCCCGTCCTGAGGGGGGAGACCCAGTACTTC.

The chain joins TRBV18 to TRBJ1-1; 11 nucleotides agree with TRBD1. The germline CDR1 and CDR2 sequences are KGHSH and LQKENI. The length of the CDR3 is 12 residues. The ends lost 8 bases at V and 5 bases at J; junction bases unmatched: 1. DNA of the CDR3: TGTGCCAGCGGGGACAGGGGGACTGAAGCTTTCTTT. Translated: CASGDRGTEAFF.

CDR3 sequence: CASTYRGVGLKVSYEQYF. Written as DNA, the CDR3 is TGTGCCAGCACCTACCGGGGGGTCGGGTTAAAGGTTTCCTACGAGCAGTACTTC. The J gene is TRBJ2-7, the V gene TRBV6-1, with 7 bases fitting TRBD2. This CDR3 has 18 amino acids. The J segment lost 1 base and the V segment lost 7 bases, leaving 19 bases of the junction unmatched. The germline V gene encodes CDR1 MNHNS and CDR2 SASEGT.

Only a few counts were recorded for this clonotype. CDR3 sequence: CASSLWAGSFYEQYF. The CDR3 DNA reads TGTGCCAGCAGTTTATGGGCAGGGTCCTTTTACGAGCAGTACTTC. V usage is TRBV28 and J usage is TRBJ2-7; TRBD1 might be the D (5 bases). The CDR3 is 15 residues long. CDR1 MDHEN and CDR2 SYDVKM come from the germline V gene. V was clipped by 0 bases and J by 4 bases, with 13 bases between them.

This clonotype was seen a few times. CDR3 sequence: CAISGRDTGSYEQYF. The DNA for the CDR3 is TGTGCCATCAGTGGCCGGGACACAGGCTCCTACGAGCAGTACTTC. This chain links TRBV10-3 with TRBJ2-7, with a weak D call TRBD1 (6 bases). V was pared by 4 bases and J by 0 bases, with 13 bases between. The germline gives CDR1 ENHRY, CDR2 SYGVKD. The CDR3 extends over 15 amino acids.

This clonotype was detected only a few times. J is TRBJ2-2 and V is TRBV27; 7 positions match TRBD1. The CDR3 is made up of 17 amino acids. The junction had 10 bases not matched to a gene; V was cut back by 6 bases and J by 0 bases. CDR1 is MNHEY and CDR2 is SMNVEV in the germline V gene (reference sequence). In DNA form, the CDR3 reads TGTGCCAGCAGACAAAACAGGGGCCTATCGAACACCGGGGAGCTGTTTTTT. Encoded protein: CASRQNRGLSNTGELFF.

This chain links TRBV27 with TRBJ2-7, with a possible D match to TRBD2 (5 bases). This CDR3 comprises 13 residues. The V and J ends lost 5 bases and 4 bases respectively, with 12 bases between them. In germline, CDR1 is MNHEY, CDR2 SMNVEV (reference sequence). The CDR3 spells CASSPDFLYEQYF. The CDR3 DNA reads TGTGCCAGCAGTCCGGACTTCCTGTACGAGCAGTACTTC.

This chain uses TRBV5-1 with TRBJ1-2; D might be TRBD1 (5 bases). Trimming left V 6 bases short and J 3 bases short, with 15 bases between. CDR3 length equals 14 residues. Germline V gives CDR1 SGHRS, CDR2 YFSETQ. This CDR3 reads CASKQQVLDYGYTF. The CDR3 DNA reads as TGCGCCAGCAAGCAACAGGTCCTCGACTATGGCTACACCTTC.

There are many counts of this clonotype. The rearrangement joins TRBV7-9 to TRBJ2-1, with D perhaps TRBD1 (6 bases). The CDR3 loop spans 16 amino acids. The V end was cut by 5 bases, the J end by 0 bases, with 14 bases between. Germline-derived CDR1 and CDR2 are SEHNR and FQNEAQ (reference sequence). In nucleotides, the CDR3 is TGTGCCAGCAGCCGCGGACAGAGGAGCTCCTACAATGAGCAGTTCTTC. Amino acids: CASSRGQRSSYNEQFF.

Ten or more counts support this clonotype. The chain employs TRBV7-9 and TRBJ2-2; D is uncertain. The V and J ends lost 8 bases and 5 bases respectively, with 15 bases between them. Germline V gene data show CDR1 as SEHNR and CDR2 as FQNEAQ (reference sequence). This CDR3 is built from 14 residues. CDR3 in DNA: TGTGCCAGCTCATTGGCAGGCGGTACCGGGGAGCTGTTTTTT. Translating it yields CASSLAGGTGELFF.

Only a few counts were recorded for this clonotype. The rearrangement uses TRBV20-1 and TRBJ1-1; no clear D. The CDR3 totals 14 residues. Per germline, CDR1 DFQATT and CDR2 SNEGSKA (reference sequence). The V end was cut by 2 bases, the J end by 8 bases, with 18 bases between. The CDR3 DNA is TGCAGTGCTAGACCCGGACCCCCCGCCGAGGAAGCTTTCTTT. It yields the protein CSARPGPPAEEAFF.

V is TRBV20-1 and J is TRBJ1-5, with D tentatively TRBD1 (5 bases). From germline, CDR1 is DFQATT and CDR2 SNEGSKA (reference sequence). The CDR3 spans 15 residues. The V end was cut by 2 bases, the J end by 5 bases, with 16 bases between. CDR3 DNA sequence: TGCAGTGCTAGACCTACGACAGAGCCCTATCAGCCCCAGCATTTT. Amino acids: CSARPTTEPYQPQHF.

V is TRBV4-1 and J is TRBJ2-7, with a possible D match to TRBD1 (6 bases). Trimming removed 1 base from V and 2 bases from J, with 18 bases in between. Germline V lookup: CDR1 MGHRA, CDR2 YSYEKL. This CDR3 comprises 17 residues. The CDR3 spells CASSQAHGQQTTYEQYF. The CDR3 DNA follows: TGCGCCAGCAGCCAAGCACATGGACAGCAAACTACCTACGAGCAGTACTTC.

This sequence joins TRBV6-2 or TRBV6-3 and TRBJ2-7; weak D call: TRBD2 (5 bases). V shed 8 bases and J shed 6 bases, with 20 bases lying between them. Germline CDR1 is MNHEY and CDR2 is SVGEGT. CDR3 length: 14 residues. The CDR3 loop is CASSWGGSNIEQYF. The CDR3 bases are TGTGCCAGCTCCTGGGGTGGGAGCAACATCGAGCAGTACTTC.

The chain carries TRBV14 and TRBJ2-7, with D maybe TRBD1 (5 bases). The CDR3 contains 15 residues. Trimming cost V 3 bases and J 4 bases, with 16 bases left between them. In germline, CDR1 is SGHDN, CDR2 FVKESK. CDR3 nucleotides: TGTGCCAGCAGCCAGCACGACAGACGGAAGTACGAGCAGTACTTC. Amino acids: CASSQHDRRKYEQYF.

This chain connects TRBV6-5 to TRBJ2-6; D unclear. V was pared by 2 bases and J by 0 bases, with 11 bases between. The CDR3 runs to 17 residues. Germline CDR1 and CDR2: MNHEY and SVGAGI. Here the CDR3 DNA reads TGTGCCAGCAGTTACCGTCAGTACCCCTCTGGGGCCAACGTCCTGACTTTC. Encoded protein: CASSYRQYPSGANVLTF.

This clonotype was detected a few times. V and J are TRBV7-3 and TRBJ1-1, with a weak D call TRBD1 (5 bases). Per the germline V gene, CDR1 is SGHTA and CDR2 is FQGTGA. This CDR3 comprises 14 residues. Deletions cut 4 bases from V and 4 bases from J, with 13 bases between. The CDR3 DNA sequence: TGTGCCAGCAGCTCACTTGGGGGAAGCACTGAAGCTTTCTTT. This translates into CASSSLGGSTEAFF.